The next 19 T cell receptor beta chains were all read from a single sample in a study of blood T cell repertoires in COVID-19 (dated by TCRdb to about 2020). To prepare the library, the immunoSEQ multiplex PCR assay was applied. This is the immuneACCESS table as TCRdb keeps it, with only in-frame sequences that have V and J called. A part of the clones is gone; compared with another copy, unresolved V genes explain less than half, and the rest is unexplained. The sample table shows about 150,000 clones, and roughly 89% are seen once. About 5% of the sample comes from the top ten. Sample: peripheral blood. These receptors originate from a human donor in a cohort sampled during active COVID-19.

This chain links TRBV14 with TRBJ2-7, with 9 positions matching TRBD1. Germline V CDR1 and CDR2: SGHDN, FVKESK. The CDR3 spans 13 residues. J was trimmed by 6 bases and V by 1 base; bases with no gene match: 1. In nucleotides, the CDR3 is TGTGCCAGCAGCCAAGGGACAGGGGTCGAGCAGTACTTC. Translated: CASSQGTGVEQYF.

As DNA, the CDR3 is TGTGCCAGCGGGACAGGGGGCTTTGGCTACACCTTC. Its protein product is CASGTGGFGYTF. This chain joins TRBV28 and TRBJ1-2; 12 nucleotides match TRBD1. The CDR3 covers 12 residues. Trimming took 8 bases from V and 7 from J; bases not matched to a gene: 2. Per the germline V gene, CDR1 is MDHEN and CDR2 is SYDVKM.

The rearrangement uses TRBV19 and TRBJ1-2; the match to TRBD1 covers 7 bases. After removal of 4 bases from V and 2 bases from J, the junction contained 4 bases not matched to a gene. The germline CDR1 and CDR2 sequences are LNHDA and SQIVND (reference sequence). This CDR3 contains 14 residues. CDR3 in DNA: TGTGCCAGTAGTACTCAGGGACAGAACTATGGCTACACCTTC. Its protein is CASSTQGQNYGYTF.

The chain has TRBV10-3 and TRBJ2-3; D perhaps matches TRBD2 (6 bases). CDR1 ENHRY and CDR2 SYGVKD come from the germline V gene. Trimming stripped 3 bases from V and 4 bases from J, with 8 bases between. This CDR3 region has 13 residues. This CDR3 reads CAISDGGPDTQYF. CDR3 nucleotides: TGTGCCATCAGTGACGGGGGACCAGATACGCAGTATTTT.

This clone has more than one count but fewer than ten. V usage is TRBV30 and J usage is TRBJ2-7; 9 bases match TRBD2. Looked up from germline, CDR1 is GTSNPN and CDR2 is SVGIG (reference sequence). V lost 2 bases to trimming and J lost 6 bases; unmatched junction nucleotides: 8. The CDR3 consists of 14 residues. CDR3 DNA: TGTGCCTGGAGTTCGGGACTAGCTATGGGCGAGCAGTACTTC. It codes for CAWSSGLAMGEQYF.

This chain links TRBV11-2 with TRBJ1-5; 7 nucleotides match TRBD1. From germline, CDR1 is SGHAT and CDR2 FQNNGV. The length of the CDR3 is 13 residues. Trimming cost V 5 bases and J 6 bases; bases outside gene matches: 4. The CDR3 DNA sequence: TGTGCCAGCAGCCCCGACAGGGTTCAGCCCCAGCATTTT. It is translated as CASSPDRVQPQHF.

The CDR3 DNA reads as TGTGCCAGTAGTGCCCGGACAGGGGCAAATGAAAAACTGTTTTTT. It yields the protein CASSARTGANEKLFF. The chain carries TRBV19 and TRBJ1-4, with 9 bases lining up with TRBD1. The CDR3 sequence is 15 residues long. Germline assignment: CDR1 LNHDA and CDR2 SQIVND (reference sequence). J gave up 5 bases and V 5 bases, and 6 bases lay outside the gene matches.

V and J are TRBV15 and TRBJ2-1, with 8 bases aligning to TRBD2. With V trimmed by 5 bases and J by 5 bases, 5 bases remained unmatched. CDR1 LNHNV and CDR2 YYDKDF come from the germline V gene (reference sequence). This CDR3 has 14 residues. In DNA, the CDR3 is TGTGCCACCAGCCGAGCGGGGGTTGACAATGAGCAGTTCTTC. Its protein is CATSRAGVDNEQFF. Drawing the rest from reference TRBV15 and TRBJ2-1, the complete variable domain is DAMVIQNPRYQVTQFGKPVTLSCSQTLNHNVMYWYQQKSSQAPKLLFHYYDKDFNNEADTPDNFQSRRPNTSFCFLDIRSPGLGDTAMYLCATSRAGVDNEQFFGPGTRLTVL.

V is TRBV1 and J is TRBJ2-7; the D segment call TRBD2 is taken from the table without a DNA check. TRBV1 is a recognized pseudogene. There are 14 residues in the CDR3. CDR3 loop: CTSSQGTRTYEQYF. For the CDR3, the DNA is TGCACCAGCAGCCAAGGGACTCGCACCTACGAGCAGTACTTC.

This clone was observed a handful of times. The V gene is TRBV10-3, the J gene TRBJ2-6; perhaps TRBD1 as D (5 bases). The V end was cut by 0 bases, the J end by 2 bases, with 17 bases between. The CDR3 totals 19 residues. The germline gives CDR1 ENHRY, CDR2 SYGVKD. The CDR3 reads CAISESKTGPRAGANVLTF. The CDR3 DNA is TGTGCCATCAGTGAGTCGAAAACAGGTCCAAGGGCTGGGGCCAACGTCCTGACTTTC.

This clone has just one count. The J gene is TRBJ2-7, the V gene TRBV18; 8 positions agree with TRBD1. CDR1 and CDR2 from the germline V gene are KGHSH and LQKENI. The V segment lost 5 bases and the J segment 1 base; nucleotides outside the gene matches: 4. The CDR3 has 14 amino acids. The DNA of the CDR3 is TGTGCCAGCTCAGCGGGGACAGGTTCCTACGAGCAGTACTTC. Encoded protein: CASSAGTGSYEQYF.

The chain is built from TRBV28 and TRBJ2-1; 8 bases are a match to TRBD1. The germline gives CDR1 MDHEN, CDR2 SYDVKM. After removal of 5 bases from V and 6 bases from J, the junction contained 6 bases not matched to a gene. CDR3 size: 14 residues. The CDR3 DNA reads as TGTGCCAGCAGTGACCGACAGGGGCCCAATGAGCAGTTCTTC. It is translated as CASSDRQGPNEQFF.

The chain is built from TRBV2 and TRBJ2-2; 7 bases agree with TRBD2. The junction had 10 bases not matched to a gene; V was cut back by 11 bases and J by 4 bases. The CDR3 length is 14 residues. The germline gives CDR1 SNHLY, CDR2 FYNNEI. The CDR3 loop reads CAGHRGSFTGELFF. DNA for the CDR3: TGTGCCGGACACCGCGGGAGTTTCACCGGGGAGCTGTTTTTT. The whole variable domain, filled in from reference TRBV2 and TRBJ2-2, reads EPEVTQTPSHQVTQMGQEVILRCVPISNHLYFYWYRQILGQKVEFLVSFYNNEISEKSEIFDDQFSVERPDGSNFTLKIRSTKLEDSAMYFCAGHRGSFTGELFFGEGSRLTVL.

The rearrangement uses TRBV6-5 and TRBJ2-7, with 12 bases matching TRBD2. Germline trimming cut 5 bases from V and 6 bases from J; bases unmatched to any gene: 5. The CDR3 covers 14 residues. Germline V gene data show CDR1 as MNHEY and CDR2 as SVGAGI. CDR3 amino acids: CASSQTSGSVEQYF. The CDR3 coding sequence is TGTGCCAGCAGTCAGACTAGCGGGAGTGTCGAGCAGTACTTC.

The chain has TRBV2 and TRBJ1-5; tentative D call: TRBD1 (5 bases). Trimming took 3 bases from V and 3 from J, leaving 12 bases between them. CDR3 size: 15 residues. The V gene's germline CDR1 is SNHLY and CDR2 FYNNEI. The CDR3 nucleotides are TGTGCCAGCAGTGAGTACAGGAATCACAATCAGCCCCAGCATTTT. Translation gives CASSEYRNHNQPQHF.

This sequence joins TRBV28 and TRBJ1-5, with a weak D call TRBD1 (5 bases). This CDR3 has 18 amino acids. The germline V gene has CDR1 MDHEN and CDR2 SYDVKM. Trimming left V 3 bases short and J 1 base short, with 19 bases between. The CDR3 is CASSFSDSLLLSNQPQHF. The CDR3 bases are TGTGCCAGCAGTTTCTCCGACAGCTTACTTCTAAGCAATCAGCCCCAGCATTTT.

The rearrangement links TRBV11-2 to TRBJ1-2, with 9 positions matching TRBD1. The ends lost 1 base at V and 6 bases at J; junction bases unmatched: 6. The CDR3 length is 15 residues. Germline V gene data show CDR1 as SGHAT and CDR2 as FQNNGV. DNA for the CDR3: TGTGCCAGCAGCTTAGCCCGGGACAGGGCGAATGGCTACACCTTC. Translated: CASSLARDRANGYTF.

V and J are TRBV7-2 and TRBJ2-7; 10 nucleotides align to TRBD2. With 2 bases clipped from V and 2 bases from J, the junction kept 3 bases outside the gene matches. The CDR3 runs 15 residues. Germline V CDR1 and CDR2: SGHTA, FQGNSA. The DNA of the CDR3 is TGTGCCAGCAGCTTAACTAGCGGGGCAGCCTACGAGCAGTACTTC. It yields the protein CASSLTSGAAYEQYF.

The rearrangement links TRBV6-1 to TRBJ2-7; weak D call: TRBD2 (6 bases). Between the trimmed V and J ends, which lost 1 base and 6 bases, there was a span of 13 bases. The CDR3 runs to 14 residues. The germline V gene has CDR1 MNHNS and CDR2 SASEGT. The CDR3, as DNA: TGTGCCAGCAGTGAAGATTGGAGGGTAGGCGAGCAGTACTTC. As protein: CASSEDWRVGEQYF.